The 20 T cell receptor beta chains reported below all come from one sample, sequenced in a study of cytomegalovirus exposure and HLA in healthy donors. Primers: 60 Vbeta forward and 13 Jbeta reverse. Using immunoSEQ multiplex PCR, the repertoire was profiled, and TCRdb retains in-frame clones only, with some absent. The data hold about 200,000 clones, with around 80% observed a single time. Source material: PBMCs. The source is a man aged 50 to 59 in good health and CMV-seronegative.

The chain joins TRBV27 to TRBJ2-2, with 7 bases that match TRBD2. J gave up 3 bases and V 2 bases, and 3 bases lay outside the gene matches. Germline-derived CDR1 and CDR2 are MNHEY and SMNVEV (reference sequence). The CDR3 consists of 15 residues. The CDR3 spells CASSLRREYTGELFF. The CDR3 bases are TGTGCCAGCAGTTTACGGCGGGAGTACACCGGGGAGCTGTTTTTT.

This rearrangement joins TRBV28 to TRBJ1-2; D perhaps matches TRBD1 (6 bases). This CDR3 spans 12 amino acids. V was trimmed by 5 bases and J by 3 bases, leaving 7 bases between them. Germline CDR1 and CDR2: MDHEN and SYDVKM. The CDR3 loop reads CASSRTDYGYTF. The CDR3 DNA is TGTGCCAGCAGTCGGACAGACTATGGCTACACCTTC.

The chain is built from TRBV7-6 and TRBJ1-5; D remains unclear. The CDR3 has 13 residues. V lost 0 bases and J 4 bases, leaving 4 bases between the germline ends. Germline lookup yields CDR1 SGHVS and CDR2 FNYEAQ. CDR3 sequence reads: CASSLAANQPQHF. The CDR3 DNA follows: TGTGCCAGCAGCTTAGCGGCAAATCAGCCCCAGCATTTT. Complete variable domain (other parts from reference TRBV7-6 and TRBJ1-5): GAGVSQSPRYKVTKRGQDVALRCDPISGHVSLYWYRQALGQGPEFLTYFNYEAQQDKSGLPNDRFSAERPEGSISTLTIQRTEQRDSAMYRCASSLAANQPQHFGDGTRLSIL.

This clone occurred a few times. DNA for the CDR3: TGCAGCGTTGAAGGGGACAGGGGAGTCCCCGGGTATGAGCAGTTCTTC. Protein sequence: CSVEGDRGVPGYEQFF. The chain combines TRBV29-1 with TRBJ2-1; TRBD1 matches 10 bases. V trimming: 1 base; J trimming: 8 bases; junction bases outside the gene matches: 11. Germline V gene lookup returns CDR1 SQVTM and CDR2 ANQGSEA. The CDR3 has 16 residues.

This clone was seen a single time. The chain recombines TRBV28 with TRBJ2-7; the D is unclear. CDR3 length: 12 amino acids. CDR1 MDHEN and CDR2 SYDVKM come from the germline V gene. The ends were cut back, 0 bases at V and 7 bases at J, with 7 bases in the middle. The CDR3 region has the DNA TGTGCCAGCAGTTTATGGACTGGGGAGCAGTACTTC. This sequence encodes CASSLWTGEQYF.

The chain recombines TRBV6-5 with TRBJ2-6, with 8 bases matching TRBD1. CDR1 MNHEY and CDR2 SVGAGI come from the germline V gene. The V and J ends lost 5 bases and 3 bases, in that order; junction bases with no gene match: 3. The CDR3 is 15 amino acids. CDR3 sequence (DNA): TGTGCCAGCAGTCCCGGGACAGGTGGGGCCAACGTCCTGACTTTC. Translated: CASSPGTGGANVLTF.

The chain employs TRBV25-1 and TRBJ2-5, with 7 bases matching TRBD2. In germline, CDR1 is MGHDK, CDR2 SYGVNS. CDR3 length equals 15 residues. With V trimmed by 7 bases and J by 1 base, 9 bases remained unmatched. The CDR3 loop reads CASTPSSGTQETQYF. The CDR3 DNA sequence: TGTGCCAGCACTCCTTCTAGCGGTACCCAAGAGACCCAGTACTTC.

The chain links TRBV19 to TRBJ1-1; a weak D match, TRBD1 (6 bases). The length of the CDR3 is 13 residues. CDR1 and CDR2 (germline): LNHDA, SQIVND (reference sequence). The V end was cut by 6 bases, the J end by 7 bases, with 15 bases between. CDR3 region: CASSRSTGSEAFF. The DNA of the CDR3 is TGTGCCAGTAGCAGAAGTACAGGGAGTGAAGCTTTCTTT.

The chain joins TRBV4-1 to TRBJ2-3; D gene unclear. The CDR3 sequence is 14 residues long. The germline V gene has CDR1 MGHRA and CDR2 YSYEKL. The V gene lost 3 bases and the J gene lost 0 bases, with 7 bases spanning the gap. The CDR3 sequence: CASSHRTSTDTQYF. The CDR3 coding sequence is TGCGCCAGCAGCCACCGAACTAGCACAGATACGCAGTATTTT.

The chain uses TRBV28 and TRBJ2-7; TRBD1 agrees at 11 bases. Trimming cost V 5 bases and J 2 bases; bases outside gene matches: 5. CDR1 is MDHEN, CDR2 SYDVKM, per germline. The CDR3 runs 15 residues. This chain's CDR3 is CASSPWDRGTYEQYF. The CDR3 DNA sequence: TGTGCCAGCAGTCCCTGGGACAGGGGGACCTACGAGCAGTACTTC.

The J gene is TRBJ1-2, the V gene TRBV2, with D perhaps TRBD1 (5 bases). The CDR3 spans 13 residues. Trimming stripped 4 bases from V and 6 bases from J, with 12 bases between. Germline CDR1 SNHLY, CDR2 FYNNEI. DNA for the CDR3: TGTGCCAGCAGTGGTTGGCAGGGCGATGGCTACACCTTC. Translating gives CASSGWQGDGYTF.

The chain carries TRBV18 and TRBJ2-3; 7 bases map to TRBD1. This CDR3 spans 17 amino acids. CDR1 and CDR2 (germline): KGHSH, LQKENI. The J segment lost 0 bases and the V segment lost 3 bases, leaving 9 bases of the junction unmatched. The CDR3 region has the DNA TGTGCCAGCTCACCTAGGACAGGCCACTCTAGCACAGATACGCAGTATTTT. Protein: CASSPRTGHSSTDTQYF.

The chain recombines TRBV5-6 with TRBJ2-1; D may be TRBD2 (6 bases). Germline-derived CDR1 and CDR2 are SGHDT and YYEEEE. The CDR3 consists of 15 residues. Trimming pared 3 bases from V and 9 bases from J, leaving 19 bases between. CDR3 nucleotide sequence: TGTGCCAGCAGCTCTGCCGGGACGGGAGAGGTTGAGCAGTTCTTC. Translated, it gives CASSSAGTGEVEQFF.

V usage is TRBV5-5 and J usage is TRBJ2-7; D may be TRBD2 (5 bases). CDR1 and CDR2 (germline): SGHKS, YYEKEE (reference sequence). The CDR3 is made up of 17 amino acids. Trimming removed 5 bases at V and 5 bases at J, with 26 bases between. CDR3 sequence: CASSLSELGYAVNEQYF. The DNA of the CDR3 is TGTGCCAGCAGTCTCTCCGAACTAGGTTACGCGGTCAACGAGCAGTACTTC.

The CDR3 here is CASSQDGQAYSNQPQHF. CDR3 DNA sequence: TGCGCCAGCAGCCAAGATGGACAGGCTTATAGCAATCAGCCCCAGCATTTT. The chain combines TRBV4-1 with TRBJ1-5, with 7 positions matching TRBD1. Germline V lookup: CDR1 MGHRA, CDR2 YSYEKL. With V trimmed by 0 bases and J by 0 bases, 5 bases remained unmatched. The CDR3 covers 17 residues.

V is TRBV27 and J is TRBJ2-3; D unclear. The CDR3 spans 13 residues. Germline V gives CDR1 MNHEY, CDR2 SMNVEV (reference sequence). The V end was cut by 5 bases, the J end by 7 bases, with 13 bases between. CDR3 in DNA: TGTGCCAGCAGTGGCGACTTATCCAATACGCAGTATTTT. This gives the protein CASSGDLSNTQYF.

In its sample, this clone was seen a few times. V is TRBV25-1 and J is TRBJ1-6; the match to TRBD1 covers 9 bases. V trimming: 4 bases; J trimming: 9 bases; junction bases outside the gene matches: 4. This CDR3 spans 14 amino acids. The germline V gene has CDR1 MGHDK and CDR2 SYGVNS. The CDR3 sequence: CASSGGTGTSPLHF. The CDR3 coding sequence is TGTGCCAGCAGTGGAGGGACAGGGACTTCACCCCTCCACTTT.

This clone has just one count. This sequence joins TRBV19 and TRBJ2-6, with 8 bases lining up with TRBD1. CDR1 LNHDA and CDR2 SQIVND come from the germline V gene (reference sequence). The CDR3 runs to 16 residues. V was clipped by 5 bases and J by 0 bases; unmatched bases: 3. The CDR3 sequence is CASSFTGGSGANVLTF. CDR3 bases: TGTGCCAGTAGTTTCACAGGGGGCTCTGGGGCCAACGTCCTGACTTTC.

The rearrangement joins TRBV6-5 to TRBJ1-5; possible D gene TRBD1, 6 bases. Trimming shortened V by 3 bases and J by 4 bases, and 13 bases separated the two germline ends. This CDR3 contains 15 residues. Germline CDR1 and CDR2: MNHEY and SVGAGI. Here the CDR3 reads CASSYGGPPNQPQHF. The CDR3 coding sequence is TGTGCCAGCAGTTATGGGGGCCCACCAAATCAGCCCCAGCATTTT.

CDR3 sequence: CASSLAGTGNTEAFF. In DNA form, the CDR3 reads TGTGCCAGCAGCTTGGCCGGGACAGGGAACACTGAAGCTTTCTTT. The genes are TRBV5-4 and TRBJ1-1; 8 bases match TRBD1. J was trimmed by 1 base and V by 0 bases; bases with no gene match: 2. This CDR3 spans 15 amino acids. CDR1 and CDR2 from the germline V gene are SGHNT and YYREEE (reference sequence).